A single sample gave rise to the 22 T cell receptor beta chains below, sequenced in a study of cytomegalovirus exposure and HLA in healthy donors. Some clones are missing from TCRdb's copy, which holds only in-frame ones; the method was immunoSEQ multiplex PCR. The sample shows about 150,000 clones, roughly 87% of them seen only once. Sequencing used PBMCs. The receptor source for this set is a man aged 18-30 years in good health and CMV-seropositive.

The CDR3 nucleotides read TGTGCCAGCAGCTTAGATTCTGCCCAGTACCCCTACGAGCAGTACTTC. It is translated as CASSLDSAQYPYEQYF. V and J are TRBV11-2 and TRBJ2-7, with no clear D. CDR3 size: 16 residues. Germline-derived CDR1 and CDR2 are SGHAT and FQNNGV. V was cut by 0 bases and J by 2 bases, with 14 bases left in between.

The genes are TRBV5-4 and TRBJ1-2, with no clear D. V lost 8 bases, J lost 8 bases, and 10 bases lay in between. The CDR3 loop spans 10 amino acids. The germline V gene has CDR1 SGHNT and CDR2 YYREEE (reference sequence). The CDR3 bases are TGTGCCAGAATTGGGAGGGGCTACACCTTC. Translating it yields CARIGRGYTF.

This chain uses TRBV2 with TRBJ1-6, with 9 positions matching TRBD1. This CDR3 region has 14 residues. In germline, CDR1 is SNHLY, CDR2 FYNNEI. The junction had 5 bases not matched to a gene; V was cut back by 5 bases and J by 9 bases. The CDR3 reads CASSMGQGTSPLHF. CDR3 nucleotides: TGTGCCAGCAGTATGGGACAGGGAACTTCACCCCTCCACTTT.

The chain combines TRBV30 with TRBJ2-2; a weak D match, TRBD2 (5 bases). CDR1 GTSNPN and CDR2 SVGIG come from the germline V gene (reference sequence). With 5 bases removed from V and 6 bases from J, the gap between germline ends came to 16 bases. There are 14 residues in the CDR3. The CDR3 here is CAWARSWRAGELFF. Here the CDR3 DNA reads TGTGCCTGGGCGCGTTCGTGGCGGGCCGGGGAGCTGTTTTTT.

The chain recombines TRBV5-1 with TRBJ1-3, with D tentatively TRBD1 (6 bases). The CDR3 contains 15 residues. The V gene's germline CDR1 is SGHRS and CDR2 YFSETQ. Trimming shortened V by 4 bases and J by 4 bases, and 15 bases separated the two germline ends. In DNA, the CDR3 is TGCGCCAGCAGCGGCGCCGGGGGGCTCGGAAACACCATATATTTT. As protein: CASSGAGGLGNTIYF.

The rearrangement joins TRBV20-1 to TRBJ1-1; possible D gene TRBD1, 5 bases. Germline V gene data show CDR1 as DFQATT and CDR2 as SNEGSKA (reference sequence). The CDR3 is 11 residues long. V was pared by 6 bases and J by 1 base, with 6 bases between. The CDR3: CSADRNTEAFF. Written as DNA, the CDR3 is TGCAGTGCAGACAGGAACACTGAAGCTTTCTTT.

The rearrangement joins TRBV5-4 to TRBJ2-2; unclear D gene. The CDR3 extends over 16 amino acids. Trimming pared 0 bases from V and 2 bases from J, leaving 11 bases between. Germline V gene sequence: CDR1 SGHNT, CDR2 YYREEE (reference sequence). CDR3 sequence (DNA): TGTGCCAGCAGCTTGGCCGAGACTCATAACACCGGGGAGCTGTTTTTT. Its protein product is CASSLAETHNTGELFF.

V gene TRBV29-1 combines with J gene TRBJ1-4; D unclear. This CDR3 region has 13 residues. Between the trimmed V and J ends, which lost 7 bases and 8 bases, there was a span of 17 bases. Germline V gene sequence: CDR1 SQVTM, CDR2 ANQGSEA. The CDR3 spells CSGNKGRGEKLFF. The DNA of the CDR3 is TGCAGCGGGAACAAAGGCCGAGGCGAAAAACTGTTTTTT.

This chain connects TRBV21-1 to TRBJ2-1; the DNA was not used to check the table's D call, TRBD1. TRBV21-1 is an annotated pseudogene. The CDR3 consists of 15 residues. The CDR3 reads CASSASGDPYNEQFF. The CDR3 DNA is TGTGCCAGCAGCGCCTCAGGGGACCCCTACAATGAGCAGTTCTTC.

The V call is TRBV7-9, the J call TRBJ1-2; D possibly corresponds to TRBD1 (6 bases). Between the trimmed V and J ends, which lost 4 bases and 5 bases, there was a span of 11 bases. This CDR3 has 13 residues. Germline V gives CDR1 SEHNR, CDR2 FQNEAQ (reference sequence). In DNA, the CDR3 is TGTGCCAGCAGCTCACAGGGAAGTTATGGCTACACCTTC. Protein: CASSSQGSYGYTF.

This rearrangement joins TRBV27 to TRBJ2-7; TRBD2 aligns across 10 bases. The junction had 3 bases not matched to a gene; V was cut back by 2 bases and J by 2 bases. The germline CDR1 and CDR2 sequences are MNHEY and SMNVEV (reference sequence). This CDR3 is 15 amino acids long. CDR3 amino acids: CASSLLLAGTYEQYF. Written as DNA, the CDR3 is TGTGCCAGCAGTTTACTACTAGCGGGAACCTACGAGCAGTACTTC.

The chain uses TRBV27 and TRBJ1-3, with 8 bases aligning to TRBD1. The CDR3 is 15 residues long. The trim removed 4 bases at V and 2 bases at J, leaving 4 bases unmatched. The germline V gene encodes CDR1 MNHEY and CDR2 SMNVEV (reference sequence). CDR3 sequence (DNA): TGTGCCAGCAGTTCGACAGGGGATCCTGGAAACACCATATATTTT. Translating gives CASSSTGDPGNTIYF.

This rearrangement joins TRBV7-2 to TRBJ1-5, with D unresolved. CDR1 is SGHTA and CDR2 is FQGNSA in the germline V gene. The CDR3 is 14 amino acids. The V end was cut by 1 base, the J end by 2 bases, with 6 bases between. For the CDR3, the DNA is TGTGCCAGCAGCTTAGTGGAGGGCAATCAGCCCCAGCATTTT. It yields the protein CASSLVEGNQPQHF.

The V gene is TRBV6-1, the J gene TRBJ2-3; D possibly corresponds to TRBD2 (5 bases). The germline V gene has CDR1 MNHNS and CDR2 SASEGT. The CDR3 contains 14 residues. V lost 6 bases to trimming and J lost 7 bases, with 17 bases between them. CDR3 in amino acids: CASSRGSLGNTQYF. As DNA, the CDR3 is TGTGCCAGCAGCCGAGGGTCCCTAGGGAATACGCAGTATTTT.

In DNA form, the CDR3 reads TGTGCCAGTAAGACGGGGGGCAGAGAGTCCACCATATATTTT. The encoded protein is CASKTGGRESTIYF. The rearrangement uses TRBV6-5 and TRBJ1-3; D might be TRBD1 (6 bases). V lost 9 bases, J lost 9 bases, and 21 bases lay in between. Per germline, CDR1 MNHEY and CDR2 SVGAGI. This CDR3 is 14 amino acids long.

This sequence joins TRBV28 and TRBJ2-7; 10 bases agree with TRBD1. Unmatched junction bases numbered 5, after V lost 0 bases and J lost 3 bases. CDR3 length: 16 residues. Germline V gene lookup returns CDR1 MDHEN and CDR2 SYDVKM. The CDR3, as DNA: TGTGCCAGCAGTTTATGGGGACAGGGGATAAACTACGAGCAGTACTTC. Residues: CASSLWGQGINYEQYF.

This chain joins TRBV30 and TRBJ1-5; tentative D call: TRBD1 (5 bases). The V end lost 2 bases, the J end lost 5 bases, and 10 bases lay between the germline ends. The CDR3 contains 13 residues. The germline gives CDR1 GTSNPN, CDR2 SVGIG (reference sequence). CDR3 bases: TGTGCCTGGAGTAAGACAGTCTATCAGCCCCAGCATTTT. It codes for CAWSKTVYQPQHF.

This chain joins TRBV5-6 and TRBJ2-1; 8 bases align to TRBD2. Germline loops: CDR1 SGHDT, CDR2 YYEEEE. V shed 2 bases, J shed 8 bases, and the junction held 9 bases outside the gene matches. There are 15 residues in the CDR3. This CDR3 reads CASSLRAGGGDEQFF. CDR3 nucleotides: TGTGCCAGCAGCTTAAGGGCGGGAGGAGGGGATGAGCAGTTCTTC.

The chain recombines TRBV6-1 with TRBJ2-7; 7 bases are a match to TRBD1. Looked up from germline, CDR1 is MNHNS and CDR2 is SASEGT. The CDR3 has 12 amino acids. J lost 3 bases, V lost 6 bases, and 2 bases had no gene match. This CDR3 is CASRTGYYEQYF. The CDR3 coding sequence is TGTGCCAGCAGGACAGGGTACTACGAGCAGTACTTC.

The rearrangement joins TRBV27 to TRBJ1-5; 7 bases align to TRBD1. This CDR3 spans 14 amino acids. Unmatched junction bases numbered 0, after V lost 4 bases and J lost 0 bases. Germline V CDR1 and CDR2: MNHEY, SMNVEV (reference sequence). This chain's CDR3 is CASSYRGSNQPQHF. CDR3 nucleotide sequence: TGTGCCAGCAGTTACAGGGGTAGCAATCAGCCCCAGCATTTT.

The genes are TRBV6-1 and TRBJ1-3; possibly TRBD1 for D (5 bases). Germline V lookup: CDR1 MNHNS, CDR2 SASEGT. V was clipped by 3 bases and J by 1 base, with 16 bases between them. CDR3 size: 17 residues. As DNA, the CDR3 is TGTGCCAGCAGTGATGGGGGGAGTTTGGGATCTGGAAACACCATATATTTT. Its translation: CASSDGGSLGSGNTIYF.

This clone was found once. The rearrangement joins TRBV29-1 to TRBJ2-2; 10 bases agree with TRBD1. This CDR3 region has 16 residues. The V and J ends lost 4 bases and 5 bases, in that order; junction bases with no gene match: 10. The germline V gene has CDR1 SQVTM and CDR2 ANQGSEA. The CDR3 DNA reads TGCAGCGTTGTGGCCCCGGACAGGGGGACGACCGGGGAGCTGTTTTTT. This translates into CSVVAPDRGTTGELFF.